This TCR beta chain was sequenced in a study of cytomegalovirus exposure and HLA in healthy donors. Study in general: Most genotyped donors, roughly 80% of some 400, had Caucasian-associated genetic ancestry.

Germline V gives CDR1 SGHDT, CDR2 YYEEEE. The V and J ends lost 7 bases and 0 bases, in that order; junction bases with no gene match: 10. This CDR3 region has 16 residues. PCR amplification relied on 60 Vbeta primers (plus 13 Jbeta primers). This table comes from immunoSEQ multiplex PCR, and its TCRdb copy is limited to in-frame clones, with some not included. The data contain 150,000 to 200,000 clones, more than 70% of them singletons. The sequence came from a male donor in good health and CMV-seronegative. The sequencing input was PBMCs. This chain links TRBV5-6 with TRBJ2-1; 7 nucleotides agree with TRBD2. The CDR3 spells CASRRRGGSSYNEQFF. The DNA of the CDR3 is TGTGCCAGCCGGAGGCGCGGGGGATCCTCCTACAATGAGCAGTTCTTC.